This T cell receptor beta chain was captured by sequencing in a study of shared clonotypes between healthy human individuals. This clone was observed once. The CDR3 extends over 17 amino acids. Germline CDR1 and CDR2: SEHNR and FQNEAQ (reference sequence). The ends were cut back, 0 bases at V and 3 bases at J, with 17 bases in the middle. Investigators spread the genomic DNA of each subset evenly over several immunoSEQ plates. TCRdb's copy holds only in-frame clones and misses some; the assay was immunoSEQ multiplex PCR. The table has about 2.4 million clones, around 94% seen once. Sequences were obtained from naive CD4+ T cells sorted from blood. The subset: CD45RA+ positively selected. The origin of this receptor is a young man in good health. The rearrangement joins TRBV7-9 to TRBJ1-1; weak D call: TRBD1 (5 bases). In DNA form, the CDR3 reads TGTGCCAGCAGCTTAGCGCGGGGGTTTGCAGTTGACACTGAAGCTTTCTTT. Encoded protein: CASSLARGFAVDTEAFF.